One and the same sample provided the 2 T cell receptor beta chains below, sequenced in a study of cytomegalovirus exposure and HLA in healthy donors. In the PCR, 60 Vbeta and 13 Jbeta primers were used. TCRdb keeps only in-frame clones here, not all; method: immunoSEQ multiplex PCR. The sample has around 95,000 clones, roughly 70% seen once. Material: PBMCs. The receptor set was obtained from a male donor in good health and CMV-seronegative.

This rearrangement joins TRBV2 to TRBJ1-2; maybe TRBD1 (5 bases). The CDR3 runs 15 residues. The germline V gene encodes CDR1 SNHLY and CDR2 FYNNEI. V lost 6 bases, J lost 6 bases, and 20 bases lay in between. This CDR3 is CASRHPTARADGYTF. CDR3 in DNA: TGTGCCAGCAGACACCCGACAGCTCGGGCCGATGGCTACACCTTC.

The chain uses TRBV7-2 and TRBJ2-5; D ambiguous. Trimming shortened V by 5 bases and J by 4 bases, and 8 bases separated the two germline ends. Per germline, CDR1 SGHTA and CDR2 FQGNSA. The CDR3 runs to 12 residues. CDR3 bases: TGTGCCAGCAGCCCCACTGGAGAGACCCAGTACTTC. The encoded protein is CASSPTGETQYF.